The 3 T cell receptor beta chains in this list originate from one sample, sequenced in a study of molecular identifiers for immune sequencing clone quantification. TCRdb redid the calling of the PCR reads with MiXCR, one entry per CDR3 protein. The data show about 640,000 distinct CDR3 sequences, 20% seen once. Sequenced: naive CD8+ T cells from blood, with Jurkat cell RNA spiked in. The subset is: FACS-sorted CD8+CD4-CCR7+CD45RA+ naive T cells. The receptors here all came from a human donor in good health. Some libraries in this study had Jurkat cell RNA spiked in.

The sample holds many counts of this clonotype. The chain combines TRBV6-1 with TRBJ2-7, with 7 bases fitting TRBD2. The ends lost 3 bases at V and 5 bases at J; junction bases unmatched: 10. In germline, CDR1 is MNHNS, CDR2 SASEGT. This CDR3 spans 15 amino acids. The CDR3 here is CASSEPRDYIDEQYF. In DNA, the CDR3 is TGTGCCAGCAGTGAGCCCAGGGACTATATCGACGAGCAGTACTTC.

CDR3 DNA sequence: TGCGCCAGCAGCCAAGGTGGTACAGGGGATATAGATGAAGCTTTCTTT. Amino acid sequence: CASSQGGTGDIDEAFF. The chain is built from TRBV4-3 and TRBJ1-1; 7 bases are a match to TRBD1. V trimming: 1 base; J trimming: 7 bases; junction bases outside the gene matches: 12. This CDR3 has 16 residues. Germline lookup yields CDR1 LGHNA and CDR2 YSLEER.

Of note for this clonotype: A single base separates this from a much larger clone, so it may be a read error. The gene calls are TRBV5-6 and TRBJ1-1; D gene unclear. V lost 0 bases, J lost 0 bases, and 15 bases lay in between. This CDR3 region has 17 residues. Per germline, CDR1 SGHDT and CDR2 YYEEEE. The CDR3 sequence: CASSLGWGNNLNTEAFF. CDR3 coding DNA: TGTGCCAGCAGCTTGGGCTGGGGAAATAATTTGAACACTGAAGCTTTCTTT.